The present TCR beta chain was sequenced within a study of T cell responses to AZD1222 COVID-19 vaccine. The CDR3 is 15 amino acids. Sequenced by immunoSEQ multiplex PCR; TCRdb stores in-frame clones only, minus some. This table has some 90,000 clones, 70% to 90% appearing once. The receptor's source is an adult in good health. The V and J genes are TRBV21-1 and TRBJ1-4; the table's D call TRBD1 went unverified against the DNA. TRBV21-1 is tagged as a pseudogene. The material was peripheral blood, obtained on day 0 of AZD1222 vaccination. The CDR3 reads CASSRRPQGDEKLFF. The CDR3 region has the DNA TGTGCCAGCAGCCGGCGGCCACAGGGGGATGAAAAACTGTTTTTT.